This T cell receptor beta chain was retrieved from a study of blood T cell repertoires in COVID-19. Overall study: The United States, Italy and Spain were the sources of the acute and convalescent COVID-19 samples. From T cells, B-cell-depleted T cells, or PBMCs came the material, which was cDNA or gDNA.

How the authors handled the data: Reference gene primer amplification gave estimated nucleated cell counts. The repertoire was sequenced with immunoSEQ multiplex PCR; TCRdb's copy has only in-frame clones and lacks some. D and trimming were read from the DNA, whereas the V and J calls and clone size are those reported in that table. This repertoire shows around 57,000 clones, roughly nine tenths found once; its top ten account for around 3.9%. The CDR3 length is 13 residues. V was cut by 3 bases and J by 9 bases, with 12 bases left in between. The germline gives CDR1 LGHNA, CDR2 YSLEER. This receptor was obtained from a man in his fifties with acute or convalescent COVID-19. The genes are TRBV4-3 and TRBJ2-1, with D possibly being TRBD2 (6 bases). The sample consisted of peripheral blood. The DNA for the CDR3 is TGCGCCAGCAGCCAGCCAACCGGGGGTGAGCAGTTCTTC. Translating it yields CASSQPTGGEQFF.